This T cell receptor beta chain was captured by sequencing in a study of CD8+CD57+ T cells in acquired aplastic anemia. The overall study: Mean read depth for CD4+ cells from healthy donors was 9.5 million to 13 million.

TCR beta VDJ combinations and CDR3 sequences were profiled from genomic DNA. MiXCR, run by TCRdb on the reads, gives a single entry per CDR3 protein. The sample lists 200,000 to 250,000 distinct CDR3 sequences; about 37% were seen once. Points on this clonotype: A much larger clone sits a single nucleotide away, making a read error possible.

CDR3 length equals 11 residues. Germline CDR1 and CDR2: LNHDA and SQIVND (reference sequence). This sequence was found in a human donor in good health, serving as a control. V and J are TRBV19 and TRBJ1-2, with D possibly TRBD1 on 5 matching bases. The sequencing input was sorted CD4+, CD8+, or CD8+CD57+ T cells (not recorded which) from PBMCs. In DNA, the CDR3 is TGTGTCAGCTCGGGGGGCTATGGCTACACCTTC. Translation: CVSSGGYGYTF.